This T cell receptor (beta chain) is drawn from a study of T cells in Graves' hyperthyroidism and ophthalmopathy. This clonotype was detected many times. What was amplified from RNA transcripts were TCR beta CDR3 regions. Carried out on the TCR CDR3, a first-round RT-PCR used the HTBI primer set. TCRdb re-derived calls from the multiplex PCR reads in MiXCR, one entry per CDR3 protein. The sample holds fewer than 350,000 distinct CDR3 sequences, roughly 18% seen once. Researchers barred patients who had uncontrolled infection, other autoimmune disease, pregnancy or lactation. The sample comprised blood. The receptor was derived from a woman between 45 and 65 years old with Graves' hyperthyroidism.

The CDR3 DNA reads TGTGCCAGCAGCTTATCGGGGCAGGGGGCCCATGAGCAGTTCTTC. Amino acid sequence: CASSLSGQGAHEQFF. This chain links TRBV7-3 with TRBJ2-1, with 8 bases matching TRBD1. Germline V gene sequence: CDR1 SGHTA, CDR2 FQGTGA. With V trimmed by 2 bases and J by 8 bases, 8 bases remained unmatched. CDR3 length equals 15 residues.